Detailed here is one TCR beta chain. The antigen is not known. This sample was taken from a study of T cells in localized non-small cell lung cancer. Study results and caveats: Among blood samples, higher T cell density accompanied longer overall survival. Measurement of T cell clonality placed uninvolved adjacent lung highest, above the level in tumor. Without multi-region sequencing, intratumor heterogeneity could not be excluded.

Germline CDR1 is SGDLS and CDR2 is YYNGEE. There are 15 residues in the CDR3. With 4 bases removed from V and 2 bases from J, the gap between germline ends came to 15 bases. Some clones are missing from TCRdb's copy, which holds only in-frame ones; the method was immunoSEQ multiplex PCR. The table has 2,800 or so clones, about 32% seen once. The chain links TRBV9 to TRBJ1-1, with D perhaps TRBD1 (6 bases). The TCR comes from a woman aged 40-75 years with stage III lung adenocarcinoma. The specimen comprised lung tumor tissue, sampled before any cancer treatment. CDR3 DNA sequence: TGTGCCAGCAGCCCCCAGACAGGCGGAAACACTGAAGCTTTCTTT. Its translation is CASSPQTGGNTEAFF. The full variable domain, with the rest looked up from reference TRBV9 and TRBJ1-1, is DSGVTQTPKHLITATGQRVTLRCSPRSGDLSVYWYQQSLDQGLQFLIQYYNGEERAKGNILERFSAQQFPDLHSELNLSSLELGDSALYFCASSPQTGGNTEAFFGQGTRLTVV.